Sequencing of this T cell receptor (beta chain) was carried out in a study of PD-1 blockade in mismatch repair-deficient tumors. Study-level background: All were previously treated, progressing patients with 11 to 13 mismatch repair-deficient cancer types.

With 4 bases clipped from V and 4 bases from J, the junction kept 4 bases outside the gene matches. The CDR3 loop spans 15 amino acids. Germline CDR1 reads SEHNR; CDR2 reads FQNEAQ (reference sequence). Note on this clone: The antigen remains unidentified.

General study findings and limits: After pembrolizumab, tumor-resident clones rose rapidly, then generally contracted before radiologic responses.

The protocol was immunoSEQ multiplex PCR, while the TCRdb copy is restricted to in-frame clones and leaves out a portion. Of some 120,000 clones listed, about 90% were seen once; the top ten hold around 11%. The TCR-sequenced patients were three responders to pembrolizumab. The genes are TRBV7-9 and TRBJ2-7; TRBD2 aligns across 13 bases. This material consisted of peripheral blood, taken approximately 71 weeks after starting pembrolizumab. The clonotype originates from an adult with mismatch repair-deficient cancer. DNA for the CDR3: TGTGCCAGCAGCTGGACTAGCGGGAGAGGGTACGAGCAGTACTTC. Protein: CASSWTSGRGYEQYF.